This entry lists 8 T cell receptor beta chains sequenced from one sample in a study of blood T cell repertoires in COVID-19. The method was immunoSEQ multiplex PCR; TCRdb's version includes in-frame clones alone and lacks a portion of them. Of some 60,000 clones listed, about four fifths are singletons. The sample was peripheral blood. Receptors were obtained from a man younger than 40 with COVID-19, enrolled during active disease.

V gene TRBV3-1 (or the pseudogene TRBV3-2) combines with J gene TRBJ1-3; D is unresolved. The germline V gene has CDR1 LGHDT and CDR2 YNNKEL (reference sequence). This CDR3 has 16 residues. The V and J ends lost 0 bases and 1 base respectively, with 10 bases between them. CDR3 nucleotides: TGTGCCAGCAGCCAAGATCTTTCGGTATCTGGAAACACCATATATTTT. Protein: CASSQDLSVSGNTIYF.

The chain couples TRBV6-5 to TRBJ2-7; D call uncertain. Germline CDR1 is MNHEY and CDR2 is SVGAGI. The V end lost 8 bases, the J end lost 3 bases, and 14 bases lay between the germline ends. The CDR3 has 13 residues. The CDR3, as DNA: TGTGCCAGCGTCGGTCTGAGTGGCTACGAGCAGTACTTC. It codes for CASVGLSGYEQYF.

This clone was seen more than once but under ten times. This chain joins TRBV7-9 and TRBJ2-7, with a possible D match to TRBD1 (5 bases). The germline V gene encodes CDR1 SEHNR and CDR2 FQNEAQ (reference sequence). The V end lost 0 bases, the J end lost 5 bases, and 5 bases lay between the germline ends. The CDR3 length is 12 residues. CDR3 amino acids: CASSLAGHEQYF. The CDR3 DNA reads TGTGCCAGCAGCTTAGCGGGGCACGAGCAGTACTTC.

The gene calls are TRBV7-8 and TRBJ1-1; D gene unclear. Trimming took off 5 bases at V and 4 bases at J, with 11 bases between the two ends. Germline V gene data show CDR1 as SGHVS and CDR2 as FQNEAQ. The CDR3 loop spans 13 amino acids. The CDR3 region has the DNA TGTGCCAGCAGCCCGGAGGTCTTCACTGAAGCTTTCTTT. Translating it yields CASSPEVFTEAFF.

Comment on this clone: The sample contains more than one DNA sequence encoding this CDR3. The chain is built from TRBV6-4 and TRBJ2-1, with TRBD2 identical over 12 bases. V trimming: 0 bases; J trimming: 7 bases; junction bases outside the gene matches: 1. CDR1 is MRHNA, CDR2 SNTAGT, per germline. The CDR3 contains 15 residues. The CDR3: CASSDSTSGSNEQFF. The CDR3 coding sequence is TGTGCCAGCAGTGACTCGACTAGCGGGAGTAATGAGCAGTTCTTC.

The chain uses TRBV7-8 and TRBJ2-7; TRBD2 agrees at 7 bases. V gave up 0 bases and J gave up 1 base; unmatched junction bases: 3. The CDR3 is 15 residues long. CDR1 and CDR2 from the germline V gene are SGHVS and FQNEAQ. The CDR3 spells CASSLAGTKSYEQYF. In DNA form, the CDR3 reads TGTGCCAGCAGCTTAGCTGGGACTAAATCCTACGAGCAGTACTTC.

Only a few counts were recorded for this clone. This chain connects TRBV5-1 to TRBJ1-6, with TRBD1 as a possible D gene (5 bases). Germline V gene lookup returns CDR1 SGHRS and CDR2 YFSETQ. This CDR3 spans 15 amino acids. Deletions cut 0 bases from V and 10 bases from J, with 14 bases between. CDR3 coding DNA: TGCGCCAGCAGCTTGGCCTGGGCAGGGTTGTCACCCCTCCACTTT. It encodes CASSLAWAGLSPLHF.

This clone has just one count. This sequence joins TRBV20-1 and TRBJ2-7; D possibly corresponds to TRBD2 (5 bases). The V end was cut by 3 bases, the J end by 3 bases, with 6 bases between. CDR1 and CDR2 from the germline V gene are DFQATT and SNEGSKA (reference sequence). The CDR3 runs 11 residues. In nucleotides, the CDR3 is TGCAGTGCTAGCGGGAACTACGAGCAGTACTTC. This translates into CSASGNYEQYF.